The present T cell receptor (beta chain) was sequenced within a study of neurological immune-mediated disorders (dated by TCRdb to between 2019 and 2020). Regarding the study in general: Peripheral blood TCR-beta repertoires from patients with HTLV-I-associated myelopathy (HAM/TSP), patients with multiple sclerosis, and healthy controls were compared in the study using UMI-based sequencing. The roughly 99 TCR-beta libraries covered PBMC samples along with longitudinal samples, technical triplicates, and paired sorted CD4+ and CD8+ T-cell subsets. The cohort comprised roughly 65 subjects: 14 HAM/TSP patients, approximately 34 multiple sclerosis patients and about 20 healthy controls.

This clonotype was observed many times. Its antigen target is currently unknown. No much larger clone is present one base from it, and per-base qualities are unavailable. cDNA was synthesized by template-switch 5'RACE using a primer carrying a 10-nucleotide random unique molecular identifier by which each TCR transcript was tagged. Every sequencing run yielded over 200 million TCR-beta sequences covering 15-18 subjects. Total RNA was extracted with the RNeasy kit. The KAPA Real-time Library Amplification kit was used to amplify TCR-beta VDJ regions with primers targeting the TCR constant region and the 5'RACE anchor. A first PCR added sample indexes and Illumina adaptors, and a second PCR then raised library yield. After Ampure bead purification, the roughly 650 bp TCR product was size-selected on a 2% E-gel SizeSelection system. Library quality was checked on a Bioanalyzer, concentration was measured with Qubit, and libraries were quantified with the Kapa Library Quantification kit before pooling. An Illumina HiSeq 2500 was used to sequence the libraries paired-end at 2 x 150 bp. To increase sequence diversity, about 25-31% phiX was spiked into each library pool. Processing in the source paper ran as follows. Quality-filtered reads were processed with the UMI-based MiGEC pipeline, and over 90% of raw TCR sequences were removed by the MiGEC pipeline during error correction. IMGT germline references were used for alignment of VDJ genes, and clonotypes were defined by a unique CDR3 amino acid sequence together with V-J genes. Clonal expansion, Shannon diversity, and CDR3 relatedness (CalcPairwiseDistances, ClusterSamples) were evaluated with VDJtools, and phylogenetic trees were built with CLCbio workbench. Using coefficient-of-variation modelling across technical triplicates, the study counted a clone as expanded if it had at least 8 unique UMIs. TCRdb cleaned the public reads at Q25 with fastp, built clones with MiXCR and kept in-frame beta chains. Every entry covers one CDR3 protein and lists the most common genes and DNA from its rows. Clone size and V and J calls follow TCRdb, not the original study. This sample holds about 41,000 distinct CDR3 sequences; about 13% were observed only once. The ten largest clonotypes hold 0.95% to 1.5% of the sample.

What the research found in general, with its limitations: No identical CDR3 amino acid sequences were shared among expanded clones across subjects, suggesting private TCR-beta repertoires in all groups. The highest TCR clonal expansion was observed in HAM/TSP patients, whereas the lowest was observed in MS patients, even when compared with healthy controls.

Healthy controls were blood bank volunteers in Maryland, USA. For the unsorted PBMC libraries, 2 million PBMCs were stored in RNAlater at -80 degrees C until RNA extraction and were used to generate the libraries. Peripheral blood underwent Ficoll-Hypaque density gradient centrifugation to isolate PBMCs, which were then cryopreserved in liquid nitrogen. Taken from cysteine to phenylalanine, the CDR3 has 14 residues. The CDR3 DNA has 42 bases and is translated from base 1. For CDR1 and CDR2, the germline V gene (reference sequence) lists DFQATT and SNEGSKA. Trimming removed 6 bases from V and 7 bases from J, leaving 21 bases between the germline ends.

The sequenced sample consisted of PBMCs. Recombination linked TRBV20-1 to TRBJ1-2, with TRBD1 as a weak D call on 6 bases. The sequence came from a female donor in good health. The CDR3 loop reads CSALSSDRSPGYTF. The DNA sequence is TGCAGTGCGCTCTCCTCCGACAGGTCCCCTGGCTACACCTTC.